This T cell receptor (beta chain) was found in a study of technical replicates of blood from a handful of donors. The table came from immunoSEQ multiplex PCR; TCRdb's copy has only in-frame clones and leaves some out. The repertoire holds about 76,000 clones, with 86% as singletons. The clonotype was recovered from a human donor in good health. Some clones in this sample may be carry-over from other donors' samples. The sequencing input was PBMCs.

CDR3 in amino acids: CASSFRDRVGNGYTF. CDR3 nucleotides: TGTGCCAGCAGTTTCCGGGACAGGGTGGGGAATGGCTACACCTTC. The chain uses TRBV28 and TRBJ1-2; TRBD1 matches at 9 bases. Germline CDR1 MDHEN, CDR2 SYDVKM. J lost 6 bases, V lost 3 bases, and 8 bases had no gene match. This CDR3 spans 15 amino acids.